This T cell receptor (beta chain) was sequenced during a study of T cell repertoires in cytomegalovirus infection. Study as a whole: In public TCR beta signatures, there were indications of both CMV infection and matching HLA type.

The V gene's germline CDR1 is LGHNT and CDR2 FRNRAP. This CDR3 is built from 16 residues. The J segment lost 2 bases and the V segment lost 1 base, leaving 2 bases of the junction unmatched. This clonotype came up a few times. The antigen is unknown. TCRdb reprocessed the reads with MiXCR, giving one entry per CDR3 protein. The table includes about 900,000 distinct CDR3 sequences, roughly 30% detected once. The clonotype was recovered from a human donor in good health (CMV status not recorded). Some clones in this sample may be carry-over from other donors' samples. The chain joins TRBV12-5 to TRBJ2-6; 7 nucleotides align to TRBD1. This sample comprised cultured CD8+ T cells from PBMCs, obtained from culture after CMV antigen stimulation. The CDR3 DNA reads TGTGCTAGTGGTTTGGGACAGGGTACTGGGGCCAACGTCCTGACTTTC. It encodes CASGLGQGTGANVLTF.